This TCR beta chain was sequenced for a study of cytomegalovirus exposure and HLA in healthy donors. Study-level findings and limits: Among CMV-associated TCR beta chains, most appeared HLA-restricted in a later analysis. For TCR beta chains, V- and J-gene trimming was later linked to a missense DCLRE1C variant.

Per germline, CDR1 SGHNT and CDR2 YYREEE (reference sequence). V shed 3 bases and J shed 2 bases, with 18 bases lying between them. This CDR3 comprises 16 residues. The study ran its PCR with 60 Vbeta and 13 Jbeta primers. Repertoires were generated with immunoSEQ multiplex PCR, while TCRdb's copy carries only in-frame clones and drops some. The sample consists of about 140,000 clones, around three quarters of them appearing once. Note on this clone: No antigen is known for it.

The TCR sequence derives from a man aged 35 to 55 in good health and CMV-seropositive. The V and J genes are TRBV5-4 and TRBJ2-7; the D gene is possibly TRBD2 (5 bases). Sequenced: PBMCs. The CDR3 spells CASSSEIGSRAYEQYF. CDR3 in DNA: TGTGCCAGCAGCTCCGAAATTGGGAGCCGCGCCTACGAGCAGTACTTC.